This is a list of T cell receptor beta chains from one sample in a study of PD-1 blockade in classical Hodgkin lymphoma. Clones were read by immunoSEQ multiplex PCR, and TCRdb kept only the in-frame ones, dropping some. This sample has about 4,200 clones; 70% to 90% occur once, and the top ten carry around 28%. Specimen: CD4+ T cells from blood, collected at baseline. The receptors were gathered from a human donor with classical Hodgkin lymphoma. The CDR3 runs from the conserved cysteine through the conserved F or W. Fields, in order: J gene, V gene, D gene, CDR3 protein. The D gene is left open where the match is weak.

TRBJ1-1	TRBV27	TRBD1	CASSFLDRGRTEAFF
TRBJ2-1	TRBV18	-	CASSPPPGGRYNEQFF
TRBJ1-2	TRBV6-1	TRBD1	CASSEEGGTGDHYGYTF
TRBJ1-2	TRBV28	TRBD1	CALGRGYGYTF
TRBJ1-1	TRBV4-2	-	CASSQAQGGGTEAFF
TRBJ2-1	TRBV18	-	CASSPNPGSRTNEQFF
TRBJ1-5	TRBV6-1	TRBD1	CASSGGGQGKVMVQPQHF
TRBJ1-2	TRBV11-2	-	CASSQDLSGSRAGYTF
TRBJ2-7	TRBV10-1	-	CASSREGVSYEQYF
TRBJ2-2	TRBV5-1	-	CASSLGGAAGELFF
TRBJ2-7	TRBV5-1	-	CASSLAWQSSYEQYF
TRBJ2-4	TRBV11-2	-	CASSLDWSGKLQYF
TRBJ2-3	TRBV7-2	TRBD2	CASSLAGGIDTQYF
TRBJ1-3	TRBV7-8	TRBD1	CASSRTGAGGNTIYF
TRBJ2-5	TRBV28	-	CASSYQETQYF
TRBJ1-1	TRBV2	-	CARQVPGGLAEAFF
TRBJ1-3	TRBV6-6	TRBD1	CASSYPGGSGNTIYF
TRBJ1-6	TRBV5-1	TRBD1	CASSSLDRLDSPLHF
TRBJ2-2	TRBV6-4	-	CASSAKGELFF
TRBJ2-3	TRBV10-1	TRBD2	CASTVLFLAGDCTDTQYF
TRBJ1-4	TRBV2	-	CASSGRPREKLFF
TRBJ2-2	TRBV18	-	CASSRNGGQNTGELFF
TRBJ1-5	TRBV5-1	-	CASSLEPRDPGRQPQHF
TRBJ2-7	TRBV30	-	CAWLGQTPYEQYF
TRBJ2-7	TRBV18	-	CASSPPTSYEQYF
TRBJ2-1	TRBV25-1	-	CASSEGLGEQFF
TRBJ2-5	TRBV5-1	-	CASSAQSETQYF
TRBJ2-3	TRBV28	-	CASSWGALTDTQYF
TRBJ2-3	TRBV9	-	CASSVGGAPTDTQYF
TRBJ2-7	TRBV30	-	CAWRERKGSHEQYF
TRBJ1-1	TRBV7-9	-	CASRLSLTEAFF
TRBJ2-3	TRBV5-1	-	CASSLEGGPARTTDTQYF
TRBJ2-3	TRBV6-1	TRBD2	CASCSGGQSDTQYF
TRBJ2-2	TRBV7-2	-	CASSLTRYLSTGELFF
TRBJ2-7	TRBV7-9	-	CASSFFPYEQYF
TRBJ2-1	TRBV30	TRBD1	CAWSSTPGQGRHKQFF
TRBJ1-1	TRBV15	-	CATSSRRGAAWLGGTEAFF
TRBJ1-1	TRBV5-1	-	CASKVRVDTEAFF
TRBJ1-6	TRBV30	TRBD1	CAWMRDRRSSYNSPLHF
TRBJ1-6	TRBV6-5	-	CASGRVNSPLHF
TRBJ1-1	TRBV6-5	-	CASSAATANTEAFF